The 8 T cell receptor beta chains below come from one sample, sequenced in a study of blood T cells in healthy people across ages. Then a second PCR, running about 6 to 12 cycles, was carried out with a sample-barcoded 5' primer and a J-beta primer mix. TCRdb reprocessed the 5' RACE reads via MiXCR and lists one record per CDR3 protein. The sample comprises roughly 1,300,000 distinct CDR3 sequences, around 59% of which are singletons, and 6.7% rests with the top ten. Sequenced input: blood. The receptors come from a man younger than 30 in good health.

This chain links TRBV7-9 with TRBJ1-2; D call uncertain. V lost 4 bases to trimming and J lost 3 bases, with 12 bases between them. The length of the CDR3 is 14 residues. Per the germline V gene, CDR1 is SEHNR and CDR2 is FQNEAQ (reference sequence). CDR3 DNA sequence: TGTGCCAGCAGCTCGGAAAATGAGTACTATGGCTACACCTTC. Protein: CASSSENEYYGYTF.

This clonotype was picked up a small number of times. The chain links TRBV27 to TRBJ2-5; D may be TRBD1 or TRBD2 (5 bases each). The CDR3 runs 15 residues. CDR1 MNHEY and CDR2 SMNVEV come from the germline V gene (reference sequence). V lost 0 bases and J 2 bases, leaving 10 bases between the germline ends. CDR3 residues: CASSLSRGVQETQYF. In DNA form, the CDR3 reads TGTGCCAGCAGTTTATCGAGAGGGGTTCAAGAGACCCAGTACTTC.

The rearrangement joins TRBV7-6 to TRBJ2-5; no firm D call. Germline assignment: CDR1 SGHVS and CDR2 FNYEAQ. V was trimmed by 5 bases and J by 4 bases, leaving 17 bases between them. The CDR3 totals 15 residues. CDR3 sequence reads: CASSPGPRLRETQYF. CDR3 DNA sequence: TGTGCCAGCAGCCCTGGACCCCGCTTGAGAGAGACCCAGTACTTC.

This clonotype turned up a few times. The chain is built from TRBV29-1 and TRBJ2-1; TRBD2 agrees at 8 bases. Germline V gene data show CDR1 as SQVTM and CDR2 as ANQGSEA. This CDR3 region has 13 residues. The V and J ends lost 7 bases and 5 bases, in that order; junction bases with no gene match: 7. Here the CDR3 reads CSGERENHNEQFF. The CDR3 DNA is TGCAGCGGTGAGCGGGAGAACCACAATGAGCAGTTCTTC.

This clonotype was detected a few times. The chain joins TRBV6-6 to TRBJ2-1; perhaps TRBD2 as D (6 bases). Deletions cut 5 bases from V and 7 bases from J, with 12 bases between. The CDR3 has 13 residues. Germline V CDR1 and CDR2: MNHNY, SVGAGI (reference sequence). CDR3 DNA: TGTGCCAGCAGTCCCGGGACTGCAAATGAGCAGTTCTTC. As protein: CASSPGTANEQFF.

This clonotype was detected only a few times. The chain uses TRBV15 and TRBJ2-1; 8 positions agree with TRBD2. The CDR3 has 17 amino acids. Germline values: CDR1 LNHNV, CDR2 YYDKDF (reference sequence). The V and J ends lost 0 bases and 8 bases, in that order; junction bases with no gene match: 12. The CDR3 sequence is CATSRDYYGGGRDEQFF. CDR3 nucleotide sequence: TGTGCCACCAGCAGAGATTACTACGGGGGGGGAAGGGATGAGCAGTTCTTC.

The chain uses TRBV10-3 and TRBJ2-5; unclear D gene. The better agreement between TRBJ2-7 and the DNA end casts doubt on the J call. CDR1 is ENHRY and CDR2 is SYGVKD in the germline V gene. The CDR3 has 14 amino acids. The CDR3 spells CAISTAEVRYEQYF. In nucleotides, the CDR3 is TGTGCCATCAGCACTGCCGAGGTTAGATACGAGCAGTACTTC.

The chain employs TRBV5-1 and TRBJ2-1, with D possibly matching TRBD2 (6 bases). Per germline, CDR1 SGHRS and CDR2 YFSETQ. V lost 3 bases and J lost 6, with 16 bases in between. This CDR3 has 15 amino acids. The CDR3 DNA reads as TGCGCCAGCAGCTGGGGGAAATTGGGAGGCAATGAGCAGTTCTTC. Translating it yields CASSWGKLGGNEQFF.